These 19 T cell receptor beta chains came from one sample sequenced in a study of CD8 T cells in Susac syndrome. Roughly 0.45 to 1 ug RNA was reverse transcribed with random hexamers. TCRdb re-derived calls from the immunoSEQ multiplex PCR reads in MiXCR, one entry per CDR3 protein. This repertoire shows around 200,000 distinct CDR3 sequences, around 95% found once; its top ten account for around 0.093%. Sample: CD4+ T cells from PBMCs. The receptor set was obtained from a human donor in good health.

This chain joins TRBV20-1 and TRBJ2-1, with unresolved D. CDR1 is DFQATT and CDR2 is SNEGSKA in the germline V gene (reference sequence). V lost 0 bases to trimming and J lost 7 bases, with 10 bases between them. This CDR3 is 13 amino acids long. The CDR3 DNA is TGCAGTGCTAGAGAGTATCCACAAAATGAGCAGTTCTTC. Its protein is CSAREYPQNEQFF.

This chain joins TRBV29-1 and TRBJ1-5; 7 bases are a match to TRBD1. The CDR3 is made up of 13 amino acids. V gave up 7 bases and J gave up 3 bases; unmatched junction bases: 6. Germline V gives CDR1 SQVTM, CDR2 ANQGSEA. The CDR3 sequence: CSGLTGYNQPQHF. DNA of the CDR3: TGCAGCGGGTTGACAGGGTACAATCAGCCCCAGCATTTT.

J is TRBJ1-1 and V is TRBV30; D call uncertain. Germline CDR1 is GTSNPN and CDR2 is SVGIG (reference sequence). Trimming left V 4 bases short and J 6 bases short, with 9 bases between. The CDR3 runs to 11 residues. In DNA form, the CDR3 reads TGTGCCTGGAAGGAGGGATCTGAAGCTTTCTTT. Amino acid sequence: CAWKEGSEAFF. The full variable domain, its missing parts supplied by reference TRBV30 and TRBJ1-1, is SQTIHQWPATLVQPVGSPLSLECTVEGTSNPNLYWYRQAAGRGLQLLFYSVGIGQISSEVPQNLSASRPQDRQFILSSKKLLLSDSGFYLCAWKEGSEAFFGQGTRLTVV.

J is TRBJ1-2 and V is TRBV12-3 or TRBV12-4; no definite D call. The V end was cut by 8 bases, the J end by 4 bases, with 8 bases between. The CDR3 is made up of 11 amino acids. The CDR3, as DNA: TGTGCCAGCGGGCGTTTCTATGGCTACACCTTC. Translation: CASGRFYGYTF.

J is TRBJ2-1 and V is TRBV12-3 or TRBV12-4; possible D gene TRBD1, 6 bases. This CDR3 has 12 residues. Trimming removed 6 bases from V and 6 bases from J, with 9 bases in between. The DNA for the CDR3 is TGTGCCAGCAGCACAGGGACCAATGAGCAGTTCTTC. Encoded protein: CASSTGTNEQFF.

This sequence joins TRBV20-1 and TRBJ2-1, with D possibly TRBD2 on 5 matching bases. Trimming took 1 base from V and 3 from J, leaving 13 bases between them. Germline V gene data show CDR1 as DFQATT and CDR2 as SNEGSKA (reference sequence). The CDR3 totals 15 residues. The CDR3 bases are TGCAGTGCTAGAGCCTCCCTCGCGGGCTACAATGAGCAGTTCTTC. This codes for CSARASLAGYNEQFF.

V and J are TRBV30 and TRBJ1-2, with D possibly TRBD1 on 5 matching bases. The CDR3 is 11 amino acids. The germline V and J ends were trimmed by 6 bases and 4 bases, with 9 bases remaining between them. Germline CDR1 reads GTSNPN; CDR2 reads SVGIG (reference sequence). This chain's CDR3 is CACSGFYGYTF. CDR3 bases: TGTGCCTGTTCAGGGTTCTATGGCTACACCTTC.

V is TRBV29-1 and J is TRBJ1-2, with TRBD1 matching over 8 bases. Germline loops: CDR1 SQVTM, CDR2 ANQGSEA. There are 13 residues in the CDR3. Unmatched junction bases numbered 8, after V lost 3 bases and J lost 8 bases. CDR3 nucleotides: TGCAGCGTTGATCCGACAGGGGTTGACGGCTACACCTTC. Residues: CSVDPTGVDGYTF. Complete variable domain (other parts from reference TRBV29-1 and TRBJ1-2): SAVISQKPSRDICQRGTSLTIQCQVDSQVTMMFWYRQQPGQSLTLIATANQGSEATYESGFVIDKFPISRPNLTFSTLTVSNMSPEDSSIYLCSVDPTGVDGYTFGSGTRLTVV.

The chain couples TRBV3-1 to TRBJ2-7, with 10 nucleotides matching TRBD1. V trimming: 6 bases; J trimming: 6 bases; junction bases outside the gene matches: 14. Looked up from germline, CDR1 is LGHDT and CDR2 is YNNKEL (reference sequence). The CDR3 is made up of 16 amino acids. Written as DNA, the CDR3 is TGTGCCAGCAGACCTGGGACAGGGGACGCCACGGGCGAGCAGTACTTC. Its translation is CASRPGTGDATGEQYF.

V and J are TRBV7-2 and TRBJ2-1; D not resolved. This CDR3 contains 15 residues. CDR1 and CDR2 (germline): SGHTA, FQGNSA. The V and J ends lost 1 base and 2 bases respectively, with 9 bases between them. CDR3 sequence reads: CASSLDQAAYNEQFF. The CDR3 DNA reads as TGTGCCAGCAGCTTAGACCAGGCCGCCTACAATGAGCAGTTCTTC.

V gene TRBV25-1 combines with J gene TRBJ1-4; D unclear. Germline V gene data show CDR1 as MGHDK and CDR2 as SYGVNS. The length of the CDR3 is 15 residues. Deletions cut 4 bases from V and 10 bases from J, with 19 bases between. The CDR3 nucleotides read TGTGCCAGCAGTGCTCTCGACATAAGGTCAGGAAAACTGTTTTTT. It codes for CASSALDIRSGKLFF.

The CDR3 bases are TGTGCCACCAGCTACGGACTGGGAGAAAAACTGTTTTTT. Translation gives CATSYGLGEKLFF. J is TRBJ1-4 and V is TRBV15; D unresolved. CDR1 and CDR2 from the germline V gene are LNHNV and YYDKDF (reference sequence). There are 13 residues in the CDR3. The V and J ends lost 5 bases and 8 bases respectively, with 12 bases between them.

The chain joins TRBV29-1 to TRBJ2-5; D is uncertain. V was pared by 6 bases and J by 0 bases, with 14 bases between. Germline CDR1 is SQVTM and CDR2 is ANQGSEA. The CDR3 loop spans 14 amino acids. CDR3 coding DNA: TGCAGCGTGGCGGAGCAGATAAACCAAGAGACCCAGTACTTC. It specifies CSVAEQINQETQYF. Full variable domain (missing parts from reference TRBV29-1 and TRBJ2-5): SAVISQKPSRDICQRGTSLTIQCQVDSQVTMMFWYRQQPGQSLTLIATANQGSEATYESGFVIDKFPISRPNLTFSTLTVSNMSPEDSSIYLCSVAEQINQETQYFGPGTRLLVL.

This rearrangement joins TRBV12-3 or TRBV12-4 to TRBJ2-5, with 10 bases identical to TRBD2. This CDR3 has 16 amino acids. Germline trimming cut 5 bases from V and 5 bases from J; bases unmatched to any gene: 11. CDR3 sequence reads: CASSPNLAGVQETQYF. DNA of the CDR3: TGTGCCAGCAGTCCTAACCTAGCGGGAGTACAGGAGACCCAGTACTTC.

V and J are TRBV28 and TRBJ1-5; D gene unclear. There are 14 residues in the CDR3. With 3 bases removed from V and 11 bases from J, the gap between germline ends came to 17 bases. Germline V gives CDR1 MDHEN, CDR2 SYDVKM. CDR3 residues: CASSFLYGVHAQHF. CDR3 bases: TGTGCCAGCAGTTTCTTGTATGGGGTTCACGCCCAGCATTTT.

The chain uses TRBV18 and TRBJ2-1; D might be TRBD2 (6 bases). CDR3 size: 17 residues. Trimming stripped 6 bases from V and 0 bases from J, with 18 bases between. The V gene's germline CDR1 is KGHSH and CDR2 LQKENI. The CDR3: CASSPTFRGNSYNEQFF. For the CDR3, the DNA is TGTGCCAGCTCCCCTACGTTTCGCGGGAACTCCTACAATGAGCAGTTCTTC.

The chain recombines TRBV29-1 with TRBJ2-1; 9 positions match TRBD1. Germline trimming cut 4 bases from V and 6 bases from J; bases unmatched to any gene: 4. The CDR3 runs to 13 residues. Germline CDR1 reads SQVTM; CDR2 reads ANQGSEA. The CDR3 sequence is CSVGQGVSNEQFF. In DNA form, the CDR3 reads TGCAGCGTTGGACAGGGGGTCTCCAATGAGCAGTTCTTC.

The rearrangement links TRBV20-1 to TRBJ1-1; no firm D call. Germline V gene data show CDR1 as DFQATT and CDR2 as SNEGSKA (reference sequence). This CDR3 contains 14 residues. V was cut by 1 base and J by 5 bases, with 14 bases left in between. As DNA, the CDR3 is TGCAGTGCTAGAGCTGACACCACTGGGACTGAAGCTTTCTTT. Its protein is CSARADTTGTEAFF.

V gene TRBV7-9 combines with J gene TRBJ2-2; possibly TRBD1 for D (5 bases). CDR1 SEHNR and CDR2 FQNEAQ come from the germline V gene (reference sequence). With 5 bases removed from V and 5 bases from J, the gap between germline ends came to 15 bases. The CDR3 spans 15 residues. The CDR3 coding sequence is TGTGCCAGCAGCCCTCCAATCCCAGGGACCGGGGAGCTGTTTTTT. Amino acids: CASSPPIPGTGELFF.